The T cell receptor (beta chain) described here comes from a study of cytotoxic CD8 clonotypes in ibrutinib-treated CLL. Whole-study context: Per sample, productive templates averaged around 230,000 and productive rearrangements averaged 94,082. Overall study findings and caveats: Progressing patients had sampling times that differed from those of sustained-remission patients. The study found baseline clonality above age-matched healthy donors, tracking circulating CD8+ T-cell counts.

The protocol was immunoSEQ multiplex PCR, while the TCRdb copy is restricted to in-frame clones and leaves out a portion. The sample lists more than 75,000 clones; about 74% were seen once. Points on this clone: What it binds is unknown.

The sequence derives from a human donor with chronic lymphocytic leukemia. The source material was PBMCs, sampled after 24 months of ibrutinib treatment.

The CDR3 is CATALGESQPQHF. In DNA, the CDR3 is TGTGCCACCGCCCTAGGGGAGTCTCAGCCCCAGCATTTT. The V call is TRBV15, the J call TRBJ1-5; D is possibly TRBD1 (5 bases). V was clipped by 8 bases and J by 6 bases, with 14 bases between them. The germline gives CDR1 LNHNV, CDR2 YYDKDF (reference sequence). CDR3 size: 13 residues.